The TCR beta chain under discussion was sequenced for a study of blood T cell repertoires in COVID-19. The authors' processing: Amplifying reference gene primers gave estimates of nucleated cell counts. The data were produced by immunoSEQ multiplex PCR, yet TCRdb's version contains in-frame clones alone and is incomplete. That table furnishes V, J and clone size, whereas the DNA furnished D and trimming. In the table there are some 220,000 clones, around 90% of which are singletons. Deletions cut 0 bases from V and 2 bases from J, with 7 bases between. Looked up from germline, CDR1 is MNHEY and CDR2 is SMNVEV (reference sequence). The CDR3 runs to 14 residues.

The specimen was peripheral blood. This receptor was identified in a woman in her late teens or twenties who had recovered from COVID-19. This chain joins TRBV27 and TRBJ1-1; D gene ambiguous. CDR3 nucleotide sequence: TGTGCCAGCAGTTTATCGATAGTCAACACTGAAGCTTTCTTT. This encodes CASSLSIVNTEAFF.